The rows below give T cell receptor beta chains drawn from one sample of a study of a mutant IDH1 vaccine in newly diagnosed glioma. Their specific antigens are unknown. Libraries were prepared by immunoSEQ multiplex PCR; TCRdb keeps only in-frame clonotypes and omits some of them. The repertoire has just over 60,000 clones, about four fifths of them found once; the top ten carry around 4%. The sequencing used PBMCs, collected from a glioma patient whose treatment included an IDH1 peptide vaccine. The source is a man aged 30 to 39 with glioma. The CDR3 runs from the conserved cysteine through the conserved F or W. The D gene is left open where the match is weak. Only some rows state a clone size, as once, few, many or a class for expanded clones.

j_gene | v_gene | d_gene | abundance | CDR3aa | CDR3nt
TRBJ2-3 | TRBV4-1 | TRBD1 | - | CASSQETGADTQYF | TGCGCCAGCAGCCAAGAAACAGGGGCAGATACGCAGTATTTT
TRBJ1-6 | TRBV19 | TRBD1 | - | CASSSRQGDLTLHF | TGTGCCAGTAGTTCTAGACAGGGGGATTTAACCCTCCACTTT
TRBJ2-4 | TRBV28 | TRBD1 | once | CASSYRGDLAKNIQYF | TGTGCCAGCAGCTACAGGGGAGACCTAGCCAAAAACATTCAGTACTTC
TRBJ1-4 | TRBV6-1 | TRBD1 | - | CASSEDLRDRGRVEKLFF | TGTGCCAGCAGTGAAGATTTGAGGGACAGGGGGCGGGTTGAAAAACTGTTTTTT
TRBJ2-5 | TRBV6-4 | - | - | CASSWWARLKETQYF | TGTGCCAGCAGCTGGTGGGCGAGGCTAAAAGAGACCCAGTACTTC
TRBJ1-5 | TRBV5-1 | - | - | CASSLEGASNQPQHF | TGCGCCAGCAGCTTGGAAGGGGCTAGCAATCAGCCCCAGCATTTT
TRBJ2-1 | TRBV5-5 | - | - | CASSEDRPSSYNEQFF | TGTGCCAGCAGCGAGGACAGACCGAGCTCCTACAATGAGCAGTTCTTC
TRBJ2-2 | TRBV6-4 | - | - | CASSEGDTGELFF | TGTGCCAGCAGTGAGGGGGACACCGGGGAGCTGTTTTTT
TRBJ1-4 | TRBV19 | - | few | CASSNAKGTNEKLFF | TGTGCCAGTAGTAACGCAAAGGGAACTAATGAAAAACTGTTTTTT
TRBJ1-3 | TRBV7-9 | - | once | CASSLEPGNTIYF | TGTGCCAGCAGCTTAGAACCTGGAAACACCATATATTTT
TRBJ1-2 | TRBV2 | - | few | CASRGSGPLNGYTF | TGTGCCAGCAGGGGATCGGGCCCCCTTAATGGCTACACCTTC
TRBJ2-5 | TRBV11-2 | - | - | CASSFGSSTIQETQYF | TGTGCCAGCAGCTTCGGATCCTCGACTATCCAAGAGACCCAGTACTTC
TRBJ2-5 | TRBV28 | - | once | CASSFTGIATQYF | TGTGCCAGCAGTTTTACAGGGATAGCGACCCAGTACTTC
TRBJ1-2 | TRBV4-1 | - | - | CASSQYREGVGYTF | TGCGCCAGCAGCCAGTACAGGGAGGGGGTCGGCTACACCTTC
TRBJ1-4 | TRBV14 | - | few | CASSPGYNLANEKLFF | TGTGCCAGCAGCCCCGGGTACAACTTGGCTAATGAAAAACTGTTTTTT
TRBJ2-7 | TRBV2 | - | - | CASIPGVISYEQYF | TGTGCCAGCATCCCAGGGGTGATCTCCTACGAGCAGTACTTC
TRBJ2-2 | TRBV6-4 | - | - | CASTWQPNTGELFF | TGTGCCAGCACGTGGCAGCCGAACACCGGGGAGCTGTTTTTT
TRBJ2-3 | TRBV5-4 | - | - | CASSSIQGGADTQYF | TGTGCCAGCAGCTCTATACAGGGAGGGGCAGATACGCAGTATTTT
TRBJ2-1 | TRBV5-4 | TRBD2 | - | CASSSRAGVPEQFF | TGTGCCAGCAGCAGTAGGGCGGGGGTCCCCGAGCAGTTCTTC
TRBJ2-5 | TRBV7-2 | - | few | CASSVSPQETQYF | TGTGCCAGCAGCGTCTCACCTCAAGAGACCCAGTACTTC
TRBJ1-5 | TRBV11-2 | - | - | CASSAFDSPNQPQHF | TGTGCCAGCAGCGCCTTCGACAGCCCTAATCAGCCCCAGCATTTT
TRBJ1-2 | TRBV6-1 | - | once | CASSPTYGYTF | TGTGCCAGCAGTCCGACCTATGGCTACACCTTC
TRBJ2-2 | TRBV7-2 | TRBD2 | once | CASSPGGAANTGELFF | TGTGCCAGCAGCCCGGGGGGGGCCGCGAACACCGGGGAGCTGTTTTTT
TRBJ1-3 | TRBV4-1 | - | - | CASSQDRGFFGGNTIYF | TGCGCCAGCAGCCAAGATCGCGGCTTTTTCGGCGGAAACACCATATATTTT
TRBJ2-5 | TRBV14 | TRBD2 | - | CASSQDQAGEETQYF | TGTGCCAGCAGCCAAGATCAGGCGGGGGAAGAGACCCAGTACTTC
TRBJ2-2 | TRBV7-9 | - | - | CASSFNRFSGELFF | TGTGCCAGCAGCTTTAACAGGTTCTCCGGGGAGCTGTTTTTT
TRBJ1-1 | TRBV4-1 | TRBD1 | - | CASSHQGGTAEAFF | TGCGCCAGCAGCCATCAGGGGGGGACGGCTGAAGCTTTCTTT
TRBJ2-5 | TRBV2 | - | - | CASSEVQGGGETQYF | TGTGCCAGCAGTGAAGTGCAGGGCGGAGGAGAGACCCAGTACTTC
TRBJ1-5 | TRBV4-2 | TRBD1 | - | CASSQDGTGNQPQHF | TGTGCCAGCAGCCAAGATGGGACAGGGAATCAGCCCCAGCATTTT
TRBJ1-1 | TRBV4-2 | - | few | CASSQGMVDDTEAFF | TGTGCCAGCAGCCAAGGGATGGTTGATGACACTGAAGCTTTCTTT
TRBJ2-3 | TRBV6-5 | - | - | CASTPWGTDTQYF | TGTGCCAGCACCCCCTGGGGCACAGATACGCAGTATTTT
TRBJ1-4 | TRBV18 | TRBD1 | - | CASSVQQGAGEKLFF | TGTGCCAGCTCGGTACAACAGGGGGCAGGTGAAAAACTGTTTTTT
TRBJ2-5 | TRBV6-1 | - | - | CASRKEPGQSETQYF | TGTGCCAGCAGAAAGGAACCGGGCCAATCGGAGACCCAGTACTTC
TRBJ1-6 | TRBV28 | TRBD1 | once | CASSSGGSYNSPLHF | TGTGCCAGCAGTTCAGGGGGTTCCTATAATTCACCCCTCCACTTT
TRBJ2-2 | TRBV5-4 | - | once | CASTDGGNTGELFF | TGTGCCAGCACGGACGGGGGTAACACCGGGGAGCTGTTTTTT
TRBJ1-2 | TRBV30 | - | - | CAWRGRGKYYGYTF | TGTGCCTGGAGAGGCAGGGGAAAGTACTATGGCTACACCTTC
TRBJ2-7 | TRBV7-2 | - | once | CASSLGVGSPYEQYF | TGTGCCAGCAGCTTAGGCGTGGGCAGCCCGTACGAGCAGTACTTC
TRBJ1-4 | TRBV5-6 | - | - | CASSLGWGGNEKLFF | TGTGCCAGCAGCTTGGGATGGGGTGGAAATGAAAAACTGTTTTTT
TRBJ1-4 | TRBV5-1 | - | - | CASSLRPVGDEKLFF | TGCGCCAGCAGCTTGAGGCCGGTGGGGGATGAAAAACTGTTTTTT
TRBJ2-1 | TRBV12-1 | - | - | CASSLGVAGESSYNEQFF | TGTGCCAGCAGCCTCGGGGTAGCGGGCGAGAGCTCCTACAATGAGCAGTTCTTC
TRBJ2-1 | TRBV2 | TRBD2 | - | CASSEASAGGPGEQFF | TGTGCCAGCAGTGAAGCTTCAGCGGGGGGGCCGGGTGAGCAGTTCTTC
TRBJ1-6 | TRBV15 | - | - | CATSRDSINSPLHF | TGTGCCACCAGCAGAGATTCAATTAATTCACCCCTCCACTTT
TRBJ2-1 | TRBV19 | - | - | CASSHQWTRSSYNEQFF | TGTGCCAGTAGCCATCAATGGACCAGGAGCTCCTACAATGAGCAGTTCTTC
TRBJ2-7 | TRBV6-5 | - | - | CASSPRLSFSQVQYF | TGTGCCAGCAGTCCCCGGTTGAGTTTCTCCCAAGTGCAGTACTTC
TRBJ2-3 | TRBV4-1 | TRBD2 | - | CASSLNSGGAGSDTQYF | TGCGCCAGCAGCCTAAATAGCGGGGGGGCCGGGTCTGATACGCAGTATTTT
TRBJ2-5 | TRBV7-9 | - | - | CASSPMWMGYQETQYF | TGTGCCAGCAGCCCGATGTGGATGGGGTACCAAGAGACCCAGTACTTC
TRBJ2-7 | TRBV9 | - | once | CASSVGSGFTYEQYF | TGTGCCAGCAGCGTAGGGTCGGGTTTTACCTACGAGCAGTACTTC
TRBJ2-7 | TRBV4-1 | - | once | CASSPKGIDSLRHEQYF | TGCGCCAGCAGCCCAAAGGGAATAGATTCGCTTCGCCACGAGCAGTACTTC
TRBJ2-7 | TRBV4-2 | TRBD1 | - | CASSQEGTGGYEQYF | TGTGCCAGCAGCCAAGAGGGGACAGGCGGCTACGAGCAGTACTTC